This T cell receptor beta chain was sequenced for a study of cytomegalovirus exposure and HLA in healthy donors. Turning to this clone: Its matching antigen is unknown.

Both 60 Vbeta primers and 13 Jbeta primers went into the PCR. Profiled with immunoSEQ multiplex PCR; TCRdb holds only in-frame clones, not every one. Among tens of thousands of clones listed, about two thirds were seen once. The study, taken as a whole, reports: Data from an earlier analysis indicated that most TCR beta V segments were productive either about 87% or about 30% of the time.

Sequencing used PBMCs. This clonotype was obtained from a man in his 60s in good health and CMV-seronegative.

CDR3 residues: CASSFLRETQYF. The CDR3 DNA is TGTGCCAGCAGCTTTCTTCGGGAGACCCAGTACTTC. The chain has TRBV11-2 and TRBJ2-5; D is uncertain. Trimming cost V 3 bases and J 5 bases, with 7 bases left between them. This CDR3 has 12 residues. Germline V gives CDR1 SGHAT, CDR2 FQNNGV.